This TCR beta chain was found in a study of T-cell memory formation after mild COVID-19. One entry per CDR3 protein, called by TCRdb with MiXCR from the 5' RACE reads. The data hold roughly 380,000 distinct CDR3 sequences, with 28% observed a single time. The CDR3 contains 14 residues. Germline assignment: CDR1 MGHRA and CDR2 YSYEKL. With 2 bases clipped from V and 5 bases from J, the junction kept 4 bases outside the gene matches. The TCR originated in an adult woman who had mild COVID-19 (a few samples of this study predate the infection). Cell type and time point are not known. Sequencing input: PBMCs or a T cell subset sorted from them (not recorded which). This chain connects TRBV4-1 to TRBJ1-1, with 8 bases aligning to TRBD1. The CDR3 loop is CASSQMDRVTEAFF. For the CDR3, the DNA is TGCGCCAGCAGCCAAATGGACAGGGTAACTGAAGCTTTCTTT.